The 13 T cell receptor beta chains given below trace back to one sample, sequenced in a study of T cells after posttransplantation cyclophosphamide. Sequencing used immunoSEQ multiplex PCR; TCRdb keeps in-frame clones, though not all of them. This sample has under 10,000 clones, with around 83% found just once. A marrow graft followed busulfan-fludarabine conditioning, with cyclophosphamide on days +3 and +4. This material consisted of PBMCs, taken approximately 1,900 days after a stem cell transplant with posttransplant cyclophosphamide. All receptors derive from a female patient between 40 and 55 years old who received an allogeneic stem cell transplant from a related donor, was CMV-positive, and had no GVHD. Some T cells may be transferred from the graft donor.

This clone has only one observation. The V and J genes are TRBV7-9 and TRBJ2-3, with TRBD2 matching over 7 bases. CDR1 and CDR2 (germline): SEHNR, FQNEAQ (reference sequence). The CDR3 runs to 15 residues. V shed 3 bases and J 0 bases; nucleotides not matched to a gene: 3. CDR3 protein: CASSLKGGSTDTQYF. CDR3 bases: TGTGCCAGCAGCTTGAAGGGAGGGAGCACAGATACGCAGTATTTT.

V usage is TRBV27 and J usage is TRBJ1-5; the D is unclear. The CDR3 sequence is 16 residues long. V lost 2 bases and J lost 5, with 16 bases in between. CDR1 and CDR2 from the germline V gene are MNHEY and SMNVEV (reference sequence). The CDR3 protein is CASSLEGRSSYQPQHF. The DNA of the CDR3 is TGTGCCAGCAGTTTAGAGGGCAGATCCTCCTATCAGCCCCAGCATTTT.

By its share, this clone is medium-sized. The rearrangement links TRBV6-1 to TRBJ2-7, with 7 nucleotides matching TRBD1. The junction had 8 bases not matched to a gene; V was cut back by 3 bases and J by 3 bases. This CDR3 region has 15 residues. Germline V CDR1 and CDR2: MNHNS, SASEGT. The CDR3 loop is CASSDIVGGRYEQYF. The CDR3 bases are TGTGCCAGCAGTGACATAGTAGGGGGCCGCTACGAGCAGTACTTC.

The J gene is TRBJ2-7, the V gene TRBV28; 8 bases are a match to TRBD2. Per germline, CDR1 MDHEN and CDR2 SYDVKM. The junction had 12 bases not matched to a gene; V was cut back by 5 bases and J by 6 bases. This CDR3 contains 15 residues. The CDR3 nucleotides read TGTGCCAGCAGTACTCCGGGACTAGGACTTTCCGAGCAGTACTTC. Protein sequence: CASSTPGLGLSEQYF.

V gene TRBV5-4 combines with J gene TRBJ2-7, with a tentative D call TRBD2 (7 bases). Germline CDR1 reads SGHNT; CDR2 reads YYREEE (reference sequence). The CDR3 is 18 residues long. Trimming cost V 2 bases and J 6 bases, with 27 bases left between them. The CDR3 coding sequence is TGTGCCAGCAGCTTTTACGGGGGGCCCACACCCGTTGATGGCGAGCAGTACTTC. Translating gives CASSFYGGPTPVDGEQYF.

The genes are TRBV2 and TRBJ2-3; TRBD2 matches 8 bases. Unmatched junction bases numbered 17, after V lost 10 bases and J lost 11 bases. Germline CDR1 reads SNHLY; CDR2 reads FYNNEI. The CDR3 totals 14 residues. The CDR3 sequence is CATNPRSGGAQQYF. The DNA of the CDR3 is TGTGCCACCAACCCAAGAAGCGGGGGAGCGCAGCAGTATTTT.

In its sample, this clone was seen once. The CDR3 loop reads CASTQGLYEQYF. CDR3 bases: TGTGCCAGCACGCAGGGTCTCTACGAGCAGTACTTC. The chain joins TRBV6-5 to TRBJ2-7; D might be TRBD1 (5 bases). Germline assignment: CDR1 MNHEY and CDR2 SVGAGI. Trimming took 7 bases from V and 3 from J, leaving 10 bases between them. CDR3 size: 12 residues.

The V gene is TRBV27, the J gene TRBJ1-2, with 7 bases matching TRBD1. J gave up 4 bases and V 0 bases, and 8 bases lay outside the gene matches. Per the germline V gene, CDR1 is MNHEY and CDR2 is SMNVEV (reference sequence). The CDR3 extends over 16 amino acids. In DNA form, the CDR3 reads TGTGCCAGCAGTTTATCGTGGGACAGACCTTTCTATGGCTACACCTTC. This encodes CASSLSWDRPFYGYTF.

This clone has a single count. The chain recombines TRBV6-1 with TRBJ2-5, with 7 bases aligning to TRBD1. The V and J ends lost 8 bases and 0 bases, in that order; junction bases with no gene match: 3. CDR1 MNHNS and CDR2 SASEGT come from the germline V gene. This CDR3 has 13 amino acids. CDR3 sequence (DNA): TGTGCCAGCCAAGGGGGCTACCAAGAGACCCAGTACTTC. It yields the protein CASQGGYQETQYF.

J is TRBJ2-7 and V is TRBV18, with 11 bases identical to TRBD1. V shed 1 base, J shed 4 bases, and the junction held 6 bases outside the gene matches. This CDR3 spans 16 amino acids. The germline V gene encodes CDR1 KGHSH and CDR2 LQKENI. CDR3 loop: CASSPQIGQGAYEQYF. The CDR3 bases are TGTGCCAGCTCACCACAGATCGGACAGGGGGCATACGAGCAGTACTTC. The whole variable domain, remainder taken from reference TRBV18 and TRBJ2-7, is NAGVMQNPRHLVRRRGQEARLRCSPMKGHSHVYWYRQLPEEGLKFMVYLQKENIIDESGMPKERFSAEFPKEGPSILRIQQVVRGDSAAYFCASSPQIGQGAYEQYFGPGTRLTVT.

The rearrangement links TRBV4-3 to TRBJ1-6; D not resolved. CDR1 LGHNA and CDR2 YSLEER come from the germline V gene. V shed 0 bases and J shed 4 bases, with 10 bases lying between them. This CDR3 comprises 16 residues. This chain's CDR3 is CASSQDAAEYNSPLHF. The CDR3 bases are TGCGCCAGCAGCCAAGATGCGGCAGAATATAATTCACCCCTCCACTTT.

This clone showed up just a few times. This rearrangement joins TRBV5-5 to TRBJ2-6, with 9 bases lining up with TRBD1. The ends lost 4 bases at V and 0 bases at J; junction bases unmatched: 5. The V gene's germline CDR1 is SGHKS and CDR2 YYEKEE (reference sequence). The CDR3 spans 17 residues. The CDR3, as DNA: TGTGCCAGCAGCCTGCTGACAGGGGGCTCTGGGGCCAACGTCCTGACTTTC. As protein: CASSLLTGGSGANVLTF.

This clone was observed a single time. The chain joins TRBV19 to TRBJ2-2; 8 bases match TRBD1. The CDR3 totals 16 residues. Germline values: CDR1 LNHDA, CDR2 SQIVND (reference sequence). J gave up 6 bases and V 6 bases, and 12 bases lay outside the gene matches. CDR3 sequence (DNA): TGTGCCAGTAGGACCACCGGGACAGGCCTCTCCGGGGAGCTGTTTTTT. Protein product: CASRTTGTGLSGELFF.